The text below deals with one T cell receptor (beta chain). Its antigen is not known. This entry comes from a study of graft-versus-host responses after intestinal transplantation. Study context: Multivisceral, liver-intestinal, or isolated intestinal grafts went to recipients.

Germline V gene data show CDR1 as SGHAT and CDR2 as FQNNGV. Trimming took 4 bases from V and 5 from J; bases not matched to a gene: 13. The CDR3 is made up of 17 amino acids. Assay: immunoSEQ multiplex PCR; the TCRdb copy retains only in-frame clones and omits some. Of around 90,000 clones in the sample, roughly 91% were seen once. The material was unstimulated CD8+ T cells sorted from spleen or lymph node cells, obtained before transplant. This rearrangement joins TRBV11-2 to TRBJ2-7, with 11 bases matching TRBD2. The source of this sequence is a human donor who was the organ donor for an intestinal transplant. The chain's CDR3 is CASSSTAVLAGVHEQYF. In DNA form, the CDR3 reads TGTGCCAGCAGCTCCACCGCGGTACTAGCGGGAGTGCACGAGCAGTACTTC.